The rows below give T cell receptor beta chains drawn from one sample of a study of shared clonotypes between healthy human individuals. The method was immunoSEQ multiplex PCR; TCRdb's version includes in-frame clones alone and lacks a portion of them. The sample lists over a million clones, around 95% occurring once. The material sequenced was naive CD4+ T cells sorted from blood. The source is a young man in good health. The CDR3 runs from the conserved cysteine through the conserved F or W. D genes are given only for firm matches. Clone size appears in some rows only: once, few, many, or a class for an expanded clone.

>TRBJ1-5|-|TRBV7-2|-
TGTGCCAGCAGCCGGACAGATAGCAATCAGCCCCAGCATTTT
CASSRTDSNQPQHF
>TRBJ1-2|TRBD1|TRBV5-1|-
TGCGCCAGCTCGGGACAGGGGAACAATTACTATGGCTACACCTTC
CASSGQGNNYYGYTF
>TRBJ1-3|-|TRBV2|-
TGTGCCAGCAGTGAGGCGCCGGCTGGCGCGGGAAACACCATATATTTT
CASSEAPAGAGNTIYF
>TRBJ2-3|-|TRBV6-6|-
TGTGCCAGTCTCCCCGACCTAGCGAAACGCACAGATACGCAGTATTTT
CASLPDLAKRTDTQYF
>TRBJ2-5|TRBD2|TRBV18|-
TGTGCCAGCTCACCACTCGTCAGCGGGGGAACCAACAAGAAGACCCAGTACTTC
CASSPLVSGGTNKKTQYF
>TRBJ2-1|-|TRBV5-1|-
TGCGCCAGCAGCGGCGGGACCCCCTCCTACAATGAGCAGTTCTTC
CASSGGTPSYNEQFF
>TRBJ2-7|-|TRBV6-1|once
TGTGCCAGCAGTGTGGGGGGCGGCGAGCAGTACTTC
CASSVGGGEQYF
>TRBJ1-2|-|TRBV28|-
TGTGCCAGCAGTTCCACAGGGACCGCTAACTATGGCTACACCTTC
CASSSTGTANYGYTF
>TRBJ1-5|TRBD1|TRBV19|-
TGTGCCAGTAGTATTATCGGGACAGGGGTTAATCAGCCCCAGCATTTT
CASSIIGTGVNQPQHF
>TRBJ2-3|-|TRBV9|once
TGTGCCAGCAGCGGGGACGCGTTTTGGGAAGATACGCAGTATTTT
CASSGDAFWEDTQYF
>TRBJ1-6|-|TRBV4-1|-
TGCGCCAGCAGCCAATGGGGGCTAGATAATTCACCCCTCCACTTT
CASSQWGLDNSPLHF
>TRBJ2-7|TRBD2|TRBV7-8|-
TGTGCCAGCAGCATCACTAGCGGGGCAGCTAGTGAGCAGTACTTC
CASSITSGAASEQYF
>TRBJ2-1|TRBD2|TRBV9|-
TGTGCCAGCAGTGCGGGACTAGCGGGCCCCGGAAGCTCCTACAATGAGCAGTTCTTC
CASSAGLAGPGSSYNEQFF
>TRBJ2-1|TRBD2|TRBV27|-
TGTGCCAGCTCCCTCGGGCAGGGGACTAGCGGGAGATACAATGAGCAGTTCTTC
CASSLGQGTSGRYNEQFF
>TRBJ2-2|TRBD1|TRBV10-3|-
TGTGCCATCCGGGGACAGGGAACCGGGGAGCTGTTTTTT
CAIRGQGTGELFF
>TRBJ1-5|TRBD1|TRBV7-9|-
TGTGCCAGCAGCTCATACGACAGGGTTGCAAATCAGCCCCAGCATTTT
CASSSYDRVANQPQHF
>TRBJ1-1|-|TRBV21-1|-
TGTGCCAGCAGCAAAGGGGCTAGGGTTGGGGACACCGCTGAAGCTTTCTTT
CASSKGARVGDTAEAFF
>TRBJ1-4|-|TRBV30|-
TGTGCCTGGACTTCCCTCCTTGGGCGGGGGAAACTGTTTTTT
CAWTSLLGRGKLFF
>TRBJ2-7|TRBD1|TRBV5-1|once
TGCGCCAGCAAAAAGTCCTATCCGGGACAGGGGCCCTACGAGCAGTACTTC
CASKKSYPGQGPYEQYF
>TRBJ2-7|TRBD2|TRBV11-2|-
TGTGCCAGCAGCCCCGGACTAGCGGGGGCTGGGGTGAGGGAGCAGTACTTC
CASSPGLAGAGVREQYF
>TRBJ2-1|-|TRBV6-5|-
TGTGCCAGCAGTTACTCGATACGAGGGGACAATGAGCAGTTCTTC
CASSYSIRGDNEQFF
>TRBJ2-2|-|TRBV2|-
TGTGCCAGCAGTGTACAGCCGTCGACCACCGGGGAGCTGTTTTTT
CASSVQPSTTGELFF
>TRBJ2-3|-|TRBV27|-
TGTGCCAGCAGTTTAGGGGTGGCAGATACGCAGTATTTT
CASSLGVADTQYF
>TRBJ2-7|-|TRBV30|-
TGTGCCTGGAGTGGATCTCAGCGTAGCTCCTACGAGCAGTACTTC
CAWSGSQRSSYEQYF
>TRBJ1-1|-|TRBV28|-
TGTGCCAGCAGTTTATTAGGGGGTACTGAAGCTTTCTTT
CASSLLGGTEAFF
>TRBJ2-1|TRBD2|TRBV19|-
TGTGCCAGTGAGACTAGCGGGAGTTACAATGAGCAGTTCTTC
CASETSGSYNEQFF
>TRBJ1-1|-|TRBV9|-
TGTGCCAGCAGCCCATTGAGGGGCACTGAAGCTTTCTTT
CASSPLRGTEAFF
>TRBJ2-3|-|TRBV28|-
TGTGCCAGCAGTTTAGTGGCTAGTAGAGTAGATACGCAGTATTTT
CASSLVASRVDTQYF
>TRBJ2-2|-|TRBV5-1|-
TGCGCCAGCAGGAGTCGAGCCAGGGCAGGTAGTGAAACCGGGGAGCTGTTTTTT
CASRSRARAGSETGELFF
>TRBJ1-1|TRBD1|TRBV18|-
TGTGCCAGCTCAGCCCGGGACAGGCCCGTCTTAGAAGAATACACTGAAGCTTTCTTT
CASSARDRPVLEEYTEAFF
>TRBJ2-1|-|TRBV7-6|-
TGTGCCAGCGGGAGACCCTACAATGAGCAGTTCTTC
CASGRPYNEQFF
>TRBJ2-2|TRBD2|TRBV11-2|-
TGTGCCAGCAGCTTAGATGCTAGCGGGGCGAACACCGGGGAGCTGTTTTTT
CASSLDASGANTGELFF
>TRBJ2-7|-|TRBV21-1|-
TGTGCCAGCAGCAAAGGCAGGAGCCTCTACGAGCAGTACTTC
CASSKGRSLYEQYF
>TRBJ2-7|-|TRBV4-3|-
TGCGCCAGCAGCCAAGGGCACTTTCTAGCCTCAGGCGAGCAGTACTTC
CASSQGHFLASGEQYF
>TRBJ2-7|TRBD2|TRBV9|-
TGTGCCAGCAGTCAAGGGGCTAGCGGGAGGGTCGAGCAGTACTTC
CASSQGASGRVEQYF
>TRBJ2-7|-|TRBV10-2|-
TGCGCCAGCAGTGGTGGGGTCGGGTTCTACGAGCAGTACTTC
CASSGGVGFYEQYF
>TRBJ1-5|-|TRBV28|-
TGTGCCAGCAGTGATGTCCGGGGGGGAGCCCAGCCCCAGCATTTT
CASSDVRGGAQPQHF
>TRBJ1-1|-|TRBV6-5|-
TGTGCCAGCAGTGCACCGGTGGGCACTGAAGCTTTCTTT
CASSAPVGTEAFF
>TRBJ2-1|TRBD2|TRBV5-6|-
TGTGCCAGCAACATAGCGGGAGTCCGGGGCAATGAGCAGTTCTTC
CASNIAGVRGNEQFF
>TRBJ2-3|TRBD2|TRBV18|-
TGTGCCAGCTCACCTCTTCCGGGACTAGGGGGATCAGATACGCAGTATTTT
CASSPLPGLGGSDTQYF
>TRBJ2-7|-|TRBV19|-
TGTGCCAGTACCGACAAGGGGCAGGGTAAGAGCGAGCAGTACTTC
CASTDKGQGKSEQYF
>TRBJ2-1|TRBD2|TRBV29-1|-
TGCAGCGTTGAAGTTCCGGGGGGGAGCTCCTACAATGAGCAGTTCTTC
CSVEVPGGSSYNEQFF
>TRBJ2-7|-|TRBV7-9|-
TGTGCCAGCAGCCTTGGGCAGCCACAGGAGCAGTACTTC
CASSLGQPQEQYF
>TRBJ2-1|TRBD2|TRBV7-9|-
TGTGCCAGCAGCCCGGGACTAGGTAACTACAATGAGCAGTTCTTC
CASSPGLGNYNEQFF
>TRBJ2-1|TRBD2|TRBV20-1|-
TGCAGTGCTTGGGGGGGGACTGAGCAGTTCTTC
CSAWGGTEQFF
>TRBJ2-7|-|TRBV11-2|-
TGTGCCAGCAGCTTAGTCGGAGGTAGCTCCTACGAGCAGTACTTC
CASSLVGGSSYEQYF
>TRBJ2-4|-|TRBV7-2|-
TGTGCCAGCAGCTCTGCGAGCGGAAGGCCAGACTTC
CASSSASGRPDF
>TRBJ1-1|-|TRBV16|-
TGTGCCAGCAGCCAATACGCCCGAAAATCTATGAACACTGAAGCTTTCTTT
CASSQYARKSMNTEAFF
>TRBJ2-2|TRBD1|TRBV11-3|-
TGTGCCAGCAGCTTAGGAATGGGGACAGTCCTGTTTTTT
CASSLGMGTVLFF
>TRBJ2-3|TRBD2|TRBV9|-
TGTGCCAGCAGCGTAGGTCCCGCGGGAGTGGTAGATACGCAGTATTTT
CASSVGPAGVVDTQYF
>TRBJ2-1|-|TRBV7-6|-
TGTGCCAGCGGGGGGCGGGACGGAGACTACAATGAGCAGTTCTTC
CASGGRDGDYNEQFF
>TRBJ1-4|-|TRBV6-5|-
TGTGCCAGCAGTTATCCGGGGACTGGAAAACTGTTTTTT
CASSYPGTGKLFF
>TRBJ1-4|-|TRBV30|-
TGTGCTTGGAACAGGGCAACTAATGAAAAACTGTTTTTT
CAWNRATNEKLFF
>TRBJ2-2|-|TRBV6-5|-
TGTGCCAGCAGTTACTTGAACACCGGGGAGCTGTTTTTT
CASSYLNTGELFF
>TRBJ2-1|TRBD2|TRBV28|-
TGTGCCAGCAGTCAAGGTACTAGCGGGACGACCTACAATGAGCAGTTCTTC
CASSQGTSGTTYNEQFF